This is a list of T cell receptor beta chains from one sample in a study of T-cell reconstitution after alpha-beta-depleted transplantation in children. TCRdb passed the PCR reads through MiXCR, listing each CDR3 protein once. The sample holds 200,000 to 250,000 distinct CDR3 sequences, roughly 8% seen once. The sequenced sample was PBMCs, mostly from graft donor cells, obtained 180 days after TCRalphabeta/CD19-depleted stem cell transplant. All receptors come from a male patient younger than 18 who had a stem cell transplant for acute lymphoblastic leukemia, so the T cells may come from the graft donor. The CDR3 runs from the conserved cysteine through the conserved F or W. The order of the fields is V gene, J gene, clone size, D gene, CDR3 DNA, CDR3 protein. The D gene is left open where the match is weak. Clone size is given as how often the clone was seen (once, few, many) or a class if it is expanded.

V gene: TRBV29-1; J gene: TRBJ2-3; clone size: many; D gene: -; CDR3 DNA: TGCAGCGTTGAATTGGATACGCAGTATTTT; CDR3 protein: CSVELDTQYF
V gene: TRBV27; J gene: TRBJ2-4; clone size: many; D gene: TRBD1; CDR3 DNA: TGTGCCAGCAGCAAACGACAGGGGAAGGGGGACATTCAGTACTTC; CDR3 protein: CASSKRQGKGDIQYF
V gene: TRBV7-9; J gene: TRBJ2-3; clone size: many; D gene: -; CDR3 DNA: TGTGCCAGCAGCTTAACGGGGGGCGGCGATACGCAGTATTTT; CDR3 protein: CASSLTGGGDTQYF
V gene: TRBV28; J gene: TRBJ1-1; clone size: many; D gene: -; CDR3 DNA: TGTGCCAGCAGTTTAGCGCGAGTCGCTTTCTTT; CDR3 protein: CASSLARVAFF
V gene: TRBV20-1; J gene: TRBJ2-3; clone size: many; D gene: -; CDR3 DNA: TGCAGTGCTAGAGATGTACTGATCCGGCAGTATTTT; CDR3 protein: CSARDVLIRQYF
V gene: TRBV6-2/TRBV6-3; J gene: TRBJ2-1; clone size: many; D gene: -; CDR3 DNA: TGTGCCAGCAGTAGCGCGGGACCGATTGTCAATGAGCAGTTCTTC; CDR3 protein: CASSSAGPIVNEQFF
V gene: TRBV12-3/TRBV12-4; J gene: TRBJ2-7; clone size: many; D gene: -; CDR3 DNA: TGTGCCAGCAGTTTAGAGGCAGGGGCTCTTTACGAGCAGTACTTC; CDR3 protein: CASSLEAGALYEQYF
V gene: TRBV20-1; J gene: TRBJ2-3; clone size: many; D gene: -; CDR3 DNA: TGCAGTGCTTTAAACAGGGAGGGCCCAGATACGCAGTATTTT; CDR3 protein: CSALNREGPDTQYF
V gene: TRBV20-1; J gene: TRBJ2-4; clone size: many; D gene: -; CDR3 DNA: TGCAGTGTGGGGGGAGGACTAAACATTCAGTACTTC; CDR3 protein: CSVGGGLNIQYF
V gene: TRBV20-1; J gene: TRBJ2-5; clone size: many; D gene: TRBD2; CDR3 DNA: TGCAGTGTAATGGCAGCGGGAGGGGGCCAAGAGACCCAGTACTTC; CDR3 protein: CSVMAAGGGQETQYF
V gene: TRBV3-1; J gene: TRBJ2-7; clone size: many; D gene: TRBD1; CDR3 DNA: TGTGCCAGCAGCCAAGCCGACAGGGGGCATCTCGAGCAGTACTTC; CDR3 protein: CASSQADRGHLEQYF